This entry lists 10 T cell receptor beta chains sequenced from one sample in a study of blood T cell repertoires in COVID-19 (dated by TCRdb to about 2020). Library preparation used the immunoSEQ multiplex PCR assay. TCRdb's version of the immuneACCESS table is confined to in-frame rearrangements and falls short of the full clone set. An unresolved V gene accounts for under half of the shortfall where checked; the remainder is of unknown origin. A total of 70,000 or so clones appear in this sample, around 90% of them only once. Clones ranked in the top ten supply approximately 6.7% of the sample. Sequences were obtained from peripheral blood. The receptors here all came from an elderly woman with active COVID-19.

The chain employs TRBV7-9 and TRBJ2-1; D uncertain. CDR3 length equals 14 residues. V gave up 2 bases and J gave up 5 bases, with 10 bases separating them. From germline, CDR1 is SEHNR and CDR2 FQNEAQ (reference sequence). CDR3 in amino acids: CASSLRLGNNEQFF. The CDR3 coding sequence is TGTGCCAGCAGCTTAAGGCTAGGAAACAATGAGCAGTTCTTC.

The chain is built from TRBV7-9 and TRBJ2-3, with D perhaps matching TRBD2 (6 bases). In germline, CDR1 is SEHNR, CDR2 FQNEAQ (reference sequence). Trimming pared 3 bases from V and 1 base from J, leaving 14 bases between. The CDR3 spans 16 residues. The DNA for the CDR3 is TGTGCCAGCAGCTTTCTAGCGAGAGCCCGCACAGATACGCAGTATTTT. This sequence encodes CASSFLARARTDTQYF. The full variable domain, its missing parts supplied by reference TRBV7-9 and TRBJ2-3, is DTGVSQNPRHKITKRGQNVTFRCDPISEHNRLYWYRQTLGQGPEFLTYFQNEAQLEKSRLLSDRFSAERPKGSFSTLEIQRTEQGDSAMYLCASSFLARARTDTQYFGPGTRLTVL.

The genes are TRBV3-1 (or the pseudogene TRBV3-2) and TRBJ1-6; D possibly corresponds to TRBD1 (6 bases). CDR1 and CDR2 (germline): LGHDT, YNNKEL (reference sequence). V dropped 1 base and J dropped 7 bases, with 8 bases sitting between them. The CDR3 spans 14 residues. DNA of the CDR3: TGTGCCAGCAGCCAAGGGGGGCAAAATTCACCCCTCCACTTT. Translating it yields CASSQGGQNSPLHF.

The chain carries TRBV28 and TRBJ2-3, with TRBD2 matching 9 bases. The junction had 8 bases not matched to a gene; V was cut back by 3 bases and J by 4 bases. This CDR3 is built from 16 residues. Germline V gene data show CDR1 as MDHEN and CDR2 as SYDVKM. DNA of the CDR3: TGTGCCAGCAGTTTTCGTCCTAGCGGGATATCAGATACGCAGTATTTT. Encoded protein: CASSFRPSGISDTQYF.

The chain uses TRBV28 and TRBJ1-2; TRBD1 matches at 9 bases. The junction had 10 bases not matched to a gene; V was cut back by 6 bases and J by 8 bases. Germline V CDR1 and CDR2: MDHEN, SYDVKM. The CDR3 totals 14 residues. In nucleotides, the CDR3 is TGTGCCAGCAGAAAAACAGGGGGCCGTACGGGCTACACCTTC. Translated, it gives CASRKTGGRTGYTF.

CDR3 in amino acids: CASSQDPTSGSMGGELFF. DNA for the CDR3: TGCGCCAGCAGCCAAGATCCGACTAGCGGGAGTATGGGCGGGGAGCTGTTTTTT. The J gene is TRBJ2-2, the V gene TRBV4-3, with TRBD2 identical over 12 bases. V lost 0 bases and J lost 7; bases outside the gene matches: 9. The germline V gene has CDR1 LGHNA and CDR2 YSLEER. The CDR3 consists of 18 residues.

The chain's CDR3 is CASSHNRGGSSGANTGELFF. The CDR3 nucleotides read TGCGCCAGCAGCCATAACAGGGGAGGGTCTAGCGGGGCGAACACCGGGGAGCTGTTTTTT. The chain is built from TRBV4-1 and TRBJ2-2; TRBD2 matches at 9 bases. Trimming cost V 3 bases and J 0 bases; bases outside gene matches: 14. Germline lookup yields CDR1 MGHRA and CDR2 YSYEKL. This CDR3 has 20 amino acids.

J is TRBJ1-2 and V is TRBV5-1; D not resolved. Germline CDR1 is SGHRS and CDR2 is YFSETQ. Trimming pared 2 bases from V and 3 bases from J, leaving 11 bases between. This CDR3 has 14 amino acids. CDR3 bases: TGCGCCAGCAGCTTACGGTCTGCCGACTATGGCTACACCTTC. Amino acid sequence: CASSLRSADYGYTF.

The gene calls are TRBV19 and TRBJ2-3; no clear D gene. This CDR3 spans 14 amino acids. Germline-derived CDR1 and CDR2 are LNHDA and SQIVND (reference sequence). V shed 8 bases and J shed 2 bases, with 14 bases lying between them. The CDR3 region has the DNA TGTGCCAGTCAAAAAGCGTTCTACACAGATACGCAGTATTTT. This translates into CASQKAFYTDTQYF.

The chain is built from TRBV27 and TRBJ2-7; TRBD1 is a possible D gene (5 bases). In germline, CDR1 is MNHEY, CDR2 SMNVEV (reference sequence). The V gene lost 1 base and the J gene lost 6 bases, with 10 bases spanning the gap. CDR3 size: 13 residues. The CDR3 loop is CASSLWGRGEQYF. CDR3 sequence (DNA): TGTGCCAGCAGTTTATGGGGTAGGGGCGAGCAGTACTTC.